A selection of T cell receptor beta chains follows, all from one sample in a study of vaccination effects on CD4 cells after COVID-19. These receptors' targets are unknown. TCRdb's table, derived via immunoSEQ multiplex PCR, lists solely in-frame clones and lacks some. Counted here are approximately 61,000 clones, around 78% occurring once; the ten biggest clones make up around 1.3%. The specimen was CD4+ T cells from PBMCs cultured with HCoV-229E spike peptides, collected after COVID-19 vaccination. Every receptor here comes from a human donor who received a COVID-19 vaccine. Both conserved end residues are part of each CDR3. D genes are given only for firm matches. A row's size may be missing; if present it is once, few, many or a size class.

>TRBJ1-6|TRBV19|-|-
CAGSAPWIHF
TGTGCCGGATCGGCCCCTTGGATCCACTTT
>TRBJ2-3|TRBV15|-|-
CATSSSRRITDTQYF
TGTGCCACCAGCAGCTCAAGGCGGATTACGGATACGCAGTATTTT
>TRBJ2-1|TRBV7-8|-|-
CASSLVGTSRFF
TGTGCCAGCAGCTTAGTCGGGACGTCGAGGTTCTTC
>TRBJ2-1|TRBV21-1|-|-
CASTRHRAYNEQFF
TGTGCCAGCACCCGCCACAGGGCCTACAATGAGCAGTTCTTC
>TRBJ2-1|TRBV6-4|-|TRBD2
CASSASGVSSYNEQFF
TGTGCCAGCAGTGCCAGCGGGGTTAGCTCCTACAATGAGCAGTTCTTC
>TRBJ1-5|TRBV2|-|TRBD1
CASSEGDRDQPQHF
TGTGCCAGCAGTGAGGGGGACAGGGATCAGCCCCAGCATTTT
>TRBJ1-1|TRBV10-2|-|-
CASSVAGMNTEAFF
TGCGCCAGCAGTGTTGCAGGGATGAACACTGAAGCTTTCTTT
>TRBJ2-1|TRBV19|-|TRBD2
CASSSTSGGYNEQFF
TGTGCCAGTAGCTCGACTAGCGGGGGGTACAATGAGCAGTTCTTC
>TRBJ1-1|TRBV19|-|-
CASKFREINTEAFF
TGTGCCAGTAAGTTTAGGGAGATAAACACTGAAGCTTTCTTT
>TRBJ1-3|TRBV18|few|TRBD1
CASSPSGTVSGNTIYF
TGTGCCAGCTCACCCTCCGGGACAGTCTCTGGAAACACCATATATTTT
>TRBJ2-3|TRBV15|-|-
CATSRQGSTDTQYF
TGTGCCACCAGCAGACAGGGGTCCACAGATACGCAGTATTTT
>TRBJ1-1|TRBV27|once|TRBD1
CASSWTGVYTEAFF
TGTGCCAGCAGTTGGACAGGGGTGTACACTGAAGCTTTCTTT
>TRBJ2-2|TRBV9|-|TRBD2
CASSLRLAANTGELFF
TGTGCCAGCAGCTTACGACTAGCGGCGAACACCGGGGAGCTGTTTTTT
>TRBJ2-5|TRBV29-1|-|-
CSVEEHQGTQYF
TGCAGCGTTGAAGAACATCAGGGGACCCAGTACTTC
>TRBJ2-3|TRBV14|-|TRBD2
CASRKAGGRAATQYF
TGTGCCAGCAGAAAAGCGGGGGGGCGGGCCGCGACGCAGTATTTT
>TRBJ1-5|TRBV5-6|-|TRBD1
CASSLFTGADQPQHF
TGTGCCAGCAGCTTGTTTACAGGGGCGGATCAGCCCCAGCATTTT